This T cell receptor beta chain comes out of a study of T cell changes during pregnancy in multiple sclerosis. J lost 4 bases, V lost 5 bases, and 8 bases had no gene match. The CDR3 is 15 residues long. CDR1 is MNHEY, CDR2 SVGAGI, per germline. Sequencing was performed with immunoSEQ multiplex PCR; in TCRdb, only in-frame clones are kept and a portion is missing. The table lists 50,000 to 75,000 clones, 91% of them singletons, with 2.2% in the top ten. V usage is TRBV6-5 and J usage is TRBJ1-5; TRBD1 agrees at 7 bases. This TCR was recovered from a female donor in good health, enrolled as a control in a pregnancy study. Material: peripheral blood, obtained in the third trimester of pregnancy. The CDR3 DNA reads TGTGCCAGCAGTGCCCTGGACAGGCCGAATCAGCCCCAGCATTTT. This sequence encodes CASSALDRPNQPQHF.